These 17 T cell receptor beta chains originate from one sample sequenced in a study of neurological immune-mediated disorders. TCRdb fed the 5' RACE reads into MiXCR, producing one record per CDR3 protein. The sample lists 120,000 or so distinct CDR3 sequences, roughly 3.2% seen once, with 1% to 1.5% in the top ten. Sequencing used PBMCs. These receptors were collected from a woman under 40 with multiple sclerosis.

This clonotype was detected many times. The J gene is TRBJ2-1, the V gene TRBV20-1; 7 positions match TRBD2. The CDR3 runs to 14 residues. After removal of 1 base from V and 8 bases from J, the junction contained 8 bases not matched to a gene. Looked up from germline, CDR1 is DFQATT and CDR2 is SNEGSKA (reference sequence). In nucleotides, the CDR3 is TGCAGTGCTAGAGTCGGCGGGAGAGTTGATGAGCAGTTCTTC. This translates into CSARVGGRVDEQFF.

V gene TRBV6-5 combines with J gene TRBJ2-3; the D call may be TRBD1 or TRBD2 (7 bases each). CDR1 is MNHEY and CDR2 is SVGAGI in the germline V gene. V shed 4 bases and J shed 5 bases, with 25 bases lying between them. The CDR3 sequence is 18 residues long. In nucleotides, the CDR3 is TGTGCCAGCAGTTCGGGAGGTTCGCGACAGGGATCTCTAGATACGCAGTATTTT. The encoded protein is CASSSGGSRQGSLDTQYF.

This clonotype was found many times. This sequence joins TRBV12-3 or TRBV12-4 and TRBJ2-5; 7 nucleotides line up with TRBD1. V gave up 0 bases and J gave up 2 bases; unmatched junction bases: 12. This CDR3 has 18 amino acids. In nucleotides, the CDR3 is TGTGCCAGCAGTTTAGCGTCGACAGGGAGACCGCTTCAAGAGACCCAGTACTTC. This encodes CASSLASTGRPLQETQYF.

J is TRBJ1-1 and V is TRBV10-2; D possibly corresponds to TRBD1 (6 bases). The CDR3 has 14 residues. Per the germline V gene, CDR1 is WSHSY and CDR2 is SAAADI. V was pared by 7 bases and J by 0 bases, with 12 bases between. CDR3 region: CASKAGALNTEAFF. As DNA, the CDR3 is TGCGCCAGCAAAGCAGGGGCCTTGAACACTGAAGCTTTCTTT.

In this sample, this clonotype turned up many times. CDR3 in amino acids: CASRRTEVYGTGELFF. The CDR3 DNA sequence: TGTGCCAGCAGGAGGACAGAGGTTTATGGCACCGGGGAGCTGTTTTTT. This chain links TRBV3-1 with TRBJ2-2, with D tentatively TRBD1 (6 bases). Germline lookup yields CDR1 LGHDT and CDR2 YNNKEL (reference sequence). The length of the CDR3 is 16 residues. Trimming cost V 6 bases and J 4 bases, with 18 bases left between them.

Ten or more counts support this clonotype. The chain links TRBV20-1 to TRBJ2-1, with D uncertain. The V end was cut by 5 bases, the J end by 2 bases, with 10 bases between. The CDR3 loop spans 13 amino acids. Per the germline V gene, CDR1 is DFQATT and CDR2 is SNEGSKA (reference sequence). In nucleotides, the CDR3 is TGCAGTGCTTCGGAGTTCGCCTACAATGAGCAGTTCTTC. This sequence encodes CSASEFAYNEQFF.

This clonotype was found many times. The chain combines TRBV5-6 with TRBJ2-1, with TRBD1 matching 10 bases. Germline-derived CDR1 and CDR2 are SGHDT and YYEEEE. This CDR3 has 16 residues. V gave up 4 bases and J gave up 6 bases; unmatched junction bases: 10. The CDR3 sequence is CASSAAGTGVPNEQFF. CDR3 sequence (DNA): TGTGCCAGCAGCGCCGCCGGGACAGGGGTTCCCAATGAGCAGTTCTTC.

This clonotype was detected many times. The chain joins TRBV7-6 to TRBJ1-6; 8 nucleotides line up with TRBD1. The CDR3 spans 15 residues. V shed 1 base and J 10 bases; nucleotides not matched to a gene: 6. Per the germline V gene, CDR1 is SGHVS and CDR2 is FNYEAQ. The CDR3: CASSLETGDGSPLHF. The CDR3 DNA is TGTGCCAGCAGCTTAGAGACAGGGGACGGATCACCCCTCCACTTT.

This clonotype was recorded at least ten times. V is TRBV9 and J is TRBJ2-7; 7 nucleotides align to TRBD2. Trimming at V came to 0 bases and at J to 4 bases, leaving 10 bases not matched to a gene. This CDR3 contains 16 residues. CDR1 and CDR2 (germline): SGDLS, YYNGEE. Here the CDR3 reads CASSVGGGLELYEQYF. CDR3 DNA sequence: TGTGCCAGCAGCGTAGGAGGCGGACTAGAATTGTACGAGCAGTACTTC.

This clonotype was counted ten times or more. This is likely a read error, given that the CDR3 carries no conserved phenylalanine or tryptophan at its end. The DNA is omitted, as the CDR3 cannot be located on it reliably, and the CDR3 follows TCRdb's listing. This chain links TRBV2 with TRBJ1-4; TRBD1, the D gene given by the table, was not confirmed from the DNA. From its first to its last residue, the CDR3 has 11 amino acids. Per the germline V gene, CDR1 is SNHLY and CDR2 is FYNNEI. CDR3 sequence reads: CASSGADGSVL.

This clonotype has more than one count but fewer than ten. The chain employs TRBV5-5 and TRBJ1-1; 7 positions match TRBD1. Trimming took 6 bases from V and 6 from J; bases not matched to a gene: 11. Germline V CDR1 and CDR2: SGHKS, YYEKEE (reference sequence). The CDR3 is 14 amino acids. The CDR3 region is CASTSTGEGPEAFF. The CDR3 DNA reads TGTGCCAGCACCTCTACAGGGGAGGGCCCTGAAGCTTTCTTT.

In the case of this clonotype: A much larger clone sits a single nucleotide away, making a read error possible. This sequence joins TRBV10-2 and TRBJ2-1, with D hard to call. The germline V gene has CDR1 WSHSY and CDR2 SAAADI. This CDR3 is built from 13 residues. This chain's CDR3 is CASSESIYKTAGF. Here the CDR3 DNA reads TGCGCCAGCAGTGAGTCGATTTACAAGACTGCCGGCTTC.

At least ten counts were recorded for this clonotype. This sequence joins TRBV5-1 and TRBJ2-7; possibly TRBD1 for D (7 bases). CDR1 and CDR2 from the germline V gene are SGHRS and YFSETQ. The length of the CDR3 is 16 residues. V lost 0 bases and J 6 bases, leaving 19 bases between the germline ends. CDR3 in amino acids: CASSLARGTVTSEQYF. The CDR3 DNA reads as TGCGCCAGCAGCTTGGCCCGCGGGACAGTCACGTCCGAGCAGTACTTC. The whole variable domain, filled in from reference TRBV5-1 and TRBJ2-7, reads KAGVTQTPRYLIKTRGQQVTLSCSPISGHRSVSWYQQTPGQGLQFLFEYFSETQRNKGNFPGRFSGRQFSNSRSEMNVSTLELGDSALYLCASSLARGTVTSEQYFGPGTRLTVT.

This clonotype was observed many times. This sequence joins TRBV7-2 and TRBJ2-2, with a possible D match to TRBD2 (6 bases). The V and J ends lost 5 bases and 3 bases respectively, with 19 bases between them. Germline V gene lookup returns CDR1 SGHTA and CDR2 FQGNSA. This CDR3 region has 17 residues. The CDR3 loop is CASSTRVADWDTGELFF. The CDR3 region has the DNA TGTGCCAGCAGCACGCGAGTAGCGGATTGGGACACCGGGGAGCTGTTTTTT.

V usage is TRBV14 and J usage is TRBJ1-2, with D possibly being TRBD1 (5 bases). Germline V gene lookup returns CDR1 SGHDN and CDR2 FVKESK. There are 17 residues in the CDR3. Between the trimmed V and J ends, which lost 0 bases and 4 bases, there was a span of 18 bases. The CDR3 spells CASSQDPQGIRAYGYTF. CDR3 bases: TGTGCCAGCAGCCAAGACCCCCAGGGAATCCGGGCCTATGGCTACACCTTC. Full variable domain (remainder filled in from reference TRBV14 and TRBJ1-2): EAGVTQFPSHSVIEKGQTVTLRCDPISGHDNLYWYRRVMGKEIKFLLHFVKESKQDESGMPNNRFLAERTGGTYSTLKVQPAELEDSGVYFCASSQDPQGIRAYGYTFGSGTRLTVV.

This clonotype showed up many times. This chain connects TRBV30 to TRBJ2-7, with D hard to call. Germline CDR1 GTSNPN, CDR2 SVGIG (reference sequence). Trimming removed 3 bases from V and 2 bases from J, with 11 bases in between. This CDR3 spans 13 amino acids. The CDR3 spells CAWSLDVAYEQYF. CDR3 DNA sequence: TGTGCCTGGAGCCTGGACGTGGCCTACGAGCAGTACTTC. The complete variable domain, with remaining parts taken from reference TRBV30 and TRBJ2-7, reads SQTIHQWPATLVQPVGSPLSLECTVEGTSNPNLYWYRQAAGRGLQLLFYSVGIGQISSEVPQNLSASRPQDRQFILSSKKLLLSDSGFYLCAWSLDVAYEQYFGPGTRLTVT.

This clonotype was observed many times. The chain combines TRBV7-8 with TRBJ1-3; D gene ambiguous. Germline CDR1 is SGHVS and CDR2 is FQNEAQ. This CDR3 has 14 amino acids. V lost 4 bases and J lost 7, with 14 bases in between. The CDR3 region has the DNA TGTGCCAGCAGCTCCCCTTTGGGCGGTAACACCATATATTTT. Translating gives CASSSPLGGNTIYF.